This T cell receptor beta chain appears in the sequencing data of a study of T cells in Graves' hyperthyroidism and ophthalmopathy. Overall study results and limits: The model forecast ophthalmopathy, anticipating it by a median about six months before onset.

The V segment lost 6 bases and the J segment 3 bases; nucleotides outside the gene matches: 10. Germline CDR1 reads MNHNS; CDR2 reads SASEGT. This CDR3 is 16 amino acids long. As for this clonotype: Its specificity is unknown.

Hyperthyroidism of Graves' type that showed no ophthalmopathy progression within 18 months was stable. Researchers amplified the TCR beta CDR3 regions from RNA transcripts. When the TCR CDR3 underwent first-round RT-PCR, the HTBI primer set was used. Each CDR3 protein is one row after TCRdb ran MiXCR on the multiplex PCR reads. Among roughly 700,000 distinct CDR3 sequences listed, around 15% were seen once. Sequencing input: blood. The TCR comes from a man aged 50 to 60 with Graves' hyperthyroidism. The chain combines TRBV6-1 with TRBJ1-1; 10 positions match TRBD1. CDR3 protein: CASSQRTGGVDTEAFF. CDR3 sequence (DNA): TGTGCCAGCAGCCAAAGGACAGGGGGGGTTGACACTGAAGCTTTCTTT.